The T cell receptor (beta chain) under discussion was sequenced for a study of blood T cell repertoires in COVID-19. V dropped 5 bases and J dropped 8 bases, with 19 bases sitting between them. Germline values: CDR1 MNHNY, CDR2 SVGAGI (reference sequence). This CDR3 comprises 15 residues. Authors' methods: Amplification from reference gene primers served as the basis for estimated nucleated cell counts. Clones were sequenced by immunoSEQ multiplex PCR, and TCRdb holds only the in-frame ones, with some missing. V and J calls and clone size follow that table, whereas D and trimming were derived from the DNA. In the table there are 110,000 or so clones, approximately 82% of which are singletons.

The TCR comes from a woman aged 70-85 years with acute or convalescent COVID-19. Sample: peripheral blood. The chain recombines TRBV6-6 with TRBJ2-4; maybe TRBD2 (7 bases). In DNA, the CDR3 is TGTGCCAGCAGTCGACCAGGGGATCTAGCGGACATTCAGTACTTC. Protein: CASSRPGDLADIQYF.